The 2 T cell receptor beta chains below were found in one sample sequenced in a study of early T cells in non-severe SARS-CoV-2 infection. TCRdb passed the 5' RACE reads through MiXCR, listing each CDR3 protein once. The table has over 45,000 distinct CDR3 sequences, less than 15% seen once; the top ten hold about 4%. This specimen consisted of whole blood, obtained at baseline. The origin of the receptors is an adult who was a healthcare worker with PCR-confirmed SARS-CoV-2 infection or an uninfected control (not recorded which).

This rearrangement joins TRBV20-1 to TRBJ2-7; a possible D gene is TRBD2 (5 bases). Trimming took 2 bases from V and 0 from J, leaving 14 bases between them. The CDR3 extends over 15 amino acids. Germline V gene sequence: CDR1 DFQATT, CDR2 SNEGSKA (reference sequence). DNA for the CDR3: TGCAGTGCTAGACCCCTGGCCGGGGACTCCTACGAGCAGTACTTC. This gives the protein CSARPLAGDSYEQYF.

This clonotype was found many times. This sequence joins TRBV28 and TRBJ1-5; no clear D gene. Germline loops: CDR1 MDHEN, CDR2 SYDVKM. V gave up 5 bases and J gave up 2 bases, with 13 bases separating them. The CDR3 covers 15 residues. Written as DNA, the CDR3 is TGTGCCAGCAGTCTGGACCTCACCGGCAATCAGCCCCAGCATTTT. Its protein is CASSLDLTGNQPQHF.